Listed below are T cell receptor beta chains from one sample, sequenced in a study of immune cell composition in non-small cell lung cancer. The data were produced by immunoSEQ multiplex PCR, yet TCRdb's version contains in-frame clones alone and is incomplete. The sample lists around 2,900 clones; about 74% were seen once. The sequencing sample was made of lung tumor tissue. Receptor source: a human donor with non-small cell lung cancer. Each CDR3 is given with its conserved first and last residue. A D gene is named only where the DNA matches it firmly. Some rows have no size entry. The others give once, few or many, or a class for an expanded clone.

d_gene,len,abundance,j_gene,v_gene,CDR3aa,CDR3nt
-,16,-,TRBJ2-3,TRBV5-1,CASRRLGGPSTDTQYF,TGCGCCAGCAGACGTCTTGGCGGGCCTAGCACAGATACGCAGTATTTT
-,17,-,TRBJ1-4,TRBV11-2,CASSYPLGGAYNEKLFF,TGTGCCAGCAGCTATCCCCTAGGGGGGGCGTATAATGAAAAACTGTTTTTT
-,13,-,TRBJ1-5,TRBV7-8,CASSLGRGQPQHF,TGTGCCAGCAGCTTAGGGAGGGGCCAGCCCCAGCATTTT
-,14,few,TRBJ1-4,TRBV6-5,CASSSPERNEKLFF,TGTGCCAGCAGTTCCCCCGAGAGGAATGAAAAACTGTTTTTT
-,15,-,TRBJ2-2,TRBV6-4,CASRQGKVVTGELFF,TGTGCCAGCAGACAGGGAAAGGTGGTAACCGGGGAGCTGTTTTTT
-,12,-,TRBJ2-5,TRBV2,CASSAREETQYF,TGTGCCAGCAGTGCCAGGGAAGAGACCCAGTACTTC
-,13,-,TRBJ1-3,TRBV27,CASSPVTGNTIYF,TGTGCCAGCAGTCCAGTGACTGGAAACACCATATATTTT
TRBD1,16,large,TRBJ2-7,TRBV30,CAWTGFGTGPVYEQYF,TGTGCCTGGACTGGGTTCGGGACAGGCCCGGTCTACGAGCAGTACTTC
-,13,once,TRBJ2-7,TRBV5-6,CASSLDSPHEQYF,TGTGCCAGCAGCTTGGACAGCCCCCACGAGCAGTACTTC
TRBD2,15,once,TRBJ2-7,TRBV6-5,CASSYSAGGLHEQYF,TGTGCCAGCAGTTACTCTGCGGGGGGGCTCCACGAGCAGTACTTC
-,16,few,TRBJ2-3,TRBV10-3,CAISESAGGSTDTQYF,TGTGCCATCAGTGAGTCGGCAGGTGGGAGCACAGATACGCAGTATTTT
TRBD1,15,-,TRBJ2-2,TRBV18,CASSQRTGELGELFF,TGTGCCAGCTCACAGCGGACAGGGGAGCTCGGGGAGCTGTTTTTT
TRBD1,17,-,TRBJ2-6,TRBV28,CASSLPGQVYGANVLTF,TGTGCCAGCAGTTTACCGGGACAGGTGTATGGGGCCAACGTCCTGACTTTC
-,15,few,TRBJ1-1,TRBV5-1,CASSLLLPGNTEAFF,TGCGCCAGCAGCCTGCTCCTCCCGGGGAACACTGAAGCTTTCTTT
TRBD2,14,-,TRBJ2-1,TRBV30,CATGLGARSNEQFF,TGTGCCACGGGACTAGGGGCCCGGAGCAATGAGCAGTTCTTC
-,13,-,TRBJ1-1,TRBV19,CASRDRDSLGAFF,TGTGCCAGTAGGGACCGGGACTCGCTTGGGGCTTTCTTT
-,12,-,TRBJ1-2,TRBV15,CAISREDYGYTF,TGTGCCATCAGCCGGGAGGACTATGGCTACACCTTC
-,12,-,TRBJ1-2,TRBV28,CASSSNGYGYTF,TGTGCCAGCAGTTCCAACGGTTATGGCTACACCTTC
-,13,-,TRBJ2-7,TRBV6-5,CASRLGSSYEQYF,TGTGCCAGCAGGCTTGGCAGCTCCTACGAGCAGTACTTC
TRBD2,16,-,TRBJ2-1,TRBV4-2,CASSQDSSGGANEQFF,TGTGCCAGCAGCCAAGATTCTAGCGGGGGGGCCAATGAGCAGTTCTTC
-,14,-,TRBJ2-5,TRBV18,CASSPVGADETQYF,TGTGCCAGCTCACCAGTGGGGGCCGATGAGACCCAGTACTTC
-,15,-,TRBJ2-4,TRBV6-1,CASSAAGSAKNIQYF,TGTGCCAGCAGTGCAGCAGGGAGCGCCAAAAACATTCAGTACTTC
-,14,once,TRBJ2-2,TRBV6-6,CASSYRANTGELFF,TGTGCCAGCAGTTACCGGGCGAACACCGGGGAGCTGTTTTTT
TRBD1,17,-,TRBJ1-3,TRBV13,CASSYRQGRASGNTIYF,TGTGCCAGCAGCTACCGACAGGGGAGAGCCTCTGGAAACACCATATATTTT
TRBD1,15,-,TRBJ1-6,TRBV11-2,CASSRQGQPNSPLHF,TGTGCCAGCAGCCGTCAGGGACAGCCTAATTCACCCCTCCACTTT
TRBD2,15,once,TRBJ2-6,TRBV5-1,CASSYGRAGANVLTF,TGCGCCAGCAGTTATGGGAGGGCCGGGGCCAACGTCCTGACTTTC
TRBD1,14,few,TRBJ1-6,TRBV9,CASSPQGVRSPLHF,TGTGCCAGCAGCCCTCAGGGGGTGAGGTCACCCCTCCACTTT
-,15,-,TRBJ1-2,TRBV18,CASSSIQAINYGYTF,TGTGCCAGCTCATCGATACAGGCGATTAACTATGGCTACACCTTC
-,16,-,TRBJ1-3,TRBV18,CASSPSRPSSGNTIYF,TGTGCCAGCTCACCTTCCAGGCCGAGCTCTGGAAACACCATATATTTT
TRBD1,14,once,TRBJ1-3,TRBV11-2,CASLGTGAGNTIYF,TGTGCCAGCCTCGGGACAGGGGCTGGAAACACCATATATTTT
TRBD1,15,-,TRBJ2-2,TRBV7-3,CASSLRGGAAGELFF,TGTGCCAGCAGCTTAAGAGGGGGCGCGGCCGGGGAGCTGTTTTTT
-,15,-,TRBJ1-2,TRBV19,CASSIERRGTYGYTF,TGTGCCAGTAGTATAGAGAGGCGGGGGACCTATGGCTACACCTTC
TRBD2,20,-,TRBJ2-2,TRBV4-2,CASSQEIWVAGMIGTGELFF,TGTGCCAGCAGCCAAGAAATCTGGGTAGCGGGGATGATCGGGACCGGGGAGCTGTTTTTT
-,14,-,TRBJ1-3,TRBV28,CASSATGSGNTIYF,TGTGCCAGCAGTGCGACGGGTTCTGGAAACACCATATATTTT
TRBD2,17,-,TRBJ2-3,TRBV5-1,CASSLGGTSGGTDTQYF,TGCGCCAGCAGCTTGGGGGGGACTAGCGGGGGCACAGATACGCAGTATTTT
TRBD1,13,-,TRBJ1-3,TRBV10-2,CASRQGSGNTIYF,TGCGCCAGCAGACAGGGGTCTGGAAACACCATATATTTT
-,15,-,TRBJ1-2,TRBV18,CASSPDGGTNYGYTF,TGTGCCAGCTCACCGGATGGCGGTACAAATTATGGCTACACCTTC
-,13,-,TRBJ1-2,TRBV19,CASRGQALYGYTF,TGTGCCAGTAGAGGCCAGGCGCTCTATGGCTACACCTTC
-,14,-,TRBJ1-1,TRBV7-2,CASSLGRLNTEAFF,TGTGCCAGCAGCTTGGGCAGACTGAACACTGAAGCTTTCTTT
TRBD1,13,-,TRBJ2-1,TRBV10-2,CASSATGNNEQFF,TGCGCCAGCAGTGCGACAGGGAACAATGAGCAGTTCTTC
-,11,once,TRBJ2-7,TRBV2,CASRDFYEQYF,TGTGCCAGCCGGGATTTCTACGAGCAGTACTTC
TRBD1,17,-,TRBJ1-5,TRBV12-5,CASGLAFPGQGDQPQHF,TGTGCTAGTGGTTTGGCATTCCCGGGACAGGGGGATCAGCCCCAGCATTTT
TRBD1,16,-,TRBJ1-2,TRBV4-1,CASSQGADRVNYGYTF,TGCGCCAGCAGCCAAGGAGCGGACAGGGTGAACTATGGCTACACCTTC
-,14,-,TRBJ2-7,TRBV6-5,CASSYWGEKGEQYF,TGTGCCAGCAGTTACTGGGGAGAAAAGGGCGAGCAGTACTTC
-,15,large,TRBJ1-1,TRBV11-1,CASRWRQTMNTEAFF,TGTGCCAGCAGGTGGAGACAGACGATGAACACTGAAGCTTTCTTT
TRBD1,13,-,TRBJ1-4,TRBV7-9,CAIWNRGDEKLFF,TGTGCCATCTGGAACAGGGGGGATGAAAAACTGTTTTTT
TRBD1,16,-,TRBJ2-6,TRBV5-1,CASSWGDREGANVLTF,TGCGCCAGCAGCTGGGGGGACAGGGAAGGGGCCAACGTCCTGACTTTC
-,10,-,TRBJ2-5,TRBV7-2,CASSLELPNF,TGTGCCAGCAGCTTAGAGTTACCTAACTTC
-,16,-,TRBJ2-7,TRBV28,CASSSLDSFSSYEQYF,TGTGCCAGCAGTTCCCTCGACAGTTTCAGCTCCTACGAGCAGTACTTC
TRBD2,17,-,TRBJ2-7,TRBV4-2,CASSQDPLAGGGYEQYF,TGTGCCAGCAGCCAAGACCCACTAGCGGGGGGGGGCTACGAGCAGTACTTC
-,15,few,TRBJ2-1,TRBV14,CASSQGRRGYNEQFF,TGTGCCAGCAGCCAAGGCCGCAGGGGCTACAATGAGCAGTTCTTC
-,23,-,TRBJ1-5,TRBV2,CASSFNELRGRGIGLDSNQPQHF,TGTGCCAGCAGTTTTAACGAGTTGCGGGGACGAGGGATCGGTCTGGATAGCAATCAGCCCCAGCATTTT
-,13,-,TRBJ1-2,TRBV7-2,CASSLALEGGYTF,TGTGCCAGCAGCTTAGCCCTCGAGGGAGGCTACACCTTC
TRBD1,16,once,TRBJ2-2,TRBV11-3,CASSPWTGEDTGELFF,TGTGCCAGCAGCCCGTGGACAGGGGAGGACACCGGGGAGCTGTTTTTT
TRBD1,15,-,TRBJ1-4,TRBV19,CASSMGTAENEKLFF,TGTGCCAGTAGTATGGGGACAGCCGAAAATGAAAAACTGTTTTTT
-,13,-,TRBJ1-6,TRBV30,CAWSVSSNSPLHF,TGTGCCTGGAGTGTCTCCTCCAATTCACCCCTCCACTTT
TRBD1,16,-,TRBJ2-3,TRBV5-1,CASRPSGQGLKDTQYF,TGCGCCAGCAGACCCTCGGGACAGGGGCTTAAAGATACGCAGTATTTT
-,12,-,TRBJ2-7,TRBV10-2,CASSSGGDEQYF,TGCGCCAGCAGCTCCGGAGGGGACGAGCAGTACTTC
-,15,-,TRBJ1-5,TRBV6-1,CASRFGGYSNQPQHF,TGTGCCAGCCGTTTCGGGGGGTATAGCAATCAGCCCCAGCATTTT